The 14 T cell receptor beta chains below all came from one sample that was sequenced in a study of T cell repertoires and leukemia-associated antigens. These receptors lack a known antigen. Each CDR3 protein gets one entry after TCRdb re-called the 5' RACE reads with MiXCR. Here the sample spans 11,000 to 15,000 distinct CDR3 sequences, approximately 37% being singletons. Specimen: CD3+ T cells sorted from blood and cultured. Source of these receptors: a female donor in good health.

The J gene is TRBJ2-7, the V gene TRBV5-6; D ambiguous. The germline V gene encodes CDR1 SGHDT and CDR2 YYEEEE. The V end lost 1 base, the J end lost 4 bases, and 15 bases lay between the germline ends. The CDR3 is 15 amino acids. This CDR3 is CASSLRPDSRYEQYF. The CDR3 DNA is TGTGCCAGCAGCTTGAGACCCGACTCCCGGTACGAGCAGTACTTC.

Note on this clonotype: One junction end disagrees with the germline gene, perhaps due to a read error. This rearrangement joins TRBV18 to TRBJ2-5; D ambiguous. CDR3 size: 12 residues. Germline V gives CDR1 KGHSH, CDR2 LQKENI. The CDR3 nucleotides are TGTGCCGGCTCACCGGGTCGGGAGACCCAGTACTTC. Protein product: CAGSPGRETQYF.

With regard to this clonotype: This could be a read error, since a much larger clone is one nucleotide away. Because the CDR3 is missing its conserved closing phenylalanine or tryptophan, this is likely a read error. This chain connects TRBV5-1 to TRBJ2-1; D remains unclear. CDR1 and CDR2 from the germline V gene are SGHRS and YFSETQ. The length of the CDR3 is 13 residues. The DNA for the CDR3 is TGTGCCAGCAGTAGGTCCCAAGGCGGTGAGCAGTTCCTC. Protein product: CASSRSQGGEQFL.

This clonotype appeared many times. A much larger clone differs by one base, so this may be a read error. CDR3 protein: CASNLDWMGAQYF. Written as DNA, the CDR3 is TGTGCCAGCAACTTGGACTGGATGGGGGCCCAGTACTTC. The chain employs TRBV7-8 and TRBJ2-5, with D possibly being TRBD1 or TRBD2 (5 bases each). CDR1 and CDR2 from the germline V gene are SGHVS and FQNEAQ. Trimming pared 7 bases from V and 9 bases from J, leaving 18 bases between. The CDR3 covers 13 residues.

The chain links TRBV7-6 to TRBJ2-7; D may correspond to TRBD1 or TRBD2 (6 bases each). Trimming took off 1 base at V and 3 bases at J, with 13 bases between the two ends. CDR3 length: 15 residues. Germline CDR1 SGHVS, CDR2 FNYEAQ. CDR3 amino acids: CASSLGGRGLYEQYF. As DNA, the CDR3 is TGTGCCAGCAGCTTAGGGGGCAGGGGACTCTACGAGCAGTACTTC. Full variable domain (remainder filled in from reference TRBV7-6 and TRBJ2-7): GAGVSQSPRYKVTKRGQDVALRCDPISGHVSLYWYRQALGQGPEFLTYFNYEAQQDKSGLPNDRFSAERPEGSISTLTIQRTEQRDSAMYRCASSLGGRGLYEQYFGPGTRLTVT.

This clonotype was detected a few times. This may come from a read error, since a much larger clone is one base off. This rearrangement joins TRBV24-1 to TRBJ2-1; D may correspond to TRBD1 or TRBD2 (6 bases each). This CDR3 is built from 16 residues. Germline V lookup: CDR1 KGHDR, CDR2 SFDVKD. CDR3 loop: CATSDSRGESYNEQPF. The CDR3 nucleotides read TGTGCCACCAGTGACAGTAGGGGGGAGTCGTACAATGAGCAGCCCTTC.

The V and J genes are TRBV5-1 and TRBJ1-1; 9 nucleotides match TRBD1. After removal of 0 bases from V and 8 bases from J, the junction contained 2 bases not matched to a gene. Germline V gene sequence: CDR1 SGHRS, CDR2 YFSETQ. The CDR3 extends over 13 amino acids. As DNA, the CDR3 is TGCGCCAGCAGCTTGGGGACAGGGGCCGAAGCTTTCTTT. This gives the protein CASSLGTGAEAFF.

This clonotype showed up just a few times. This chain uses TRBV7-2 with TRBJ2-7; D might be TRBD1 (5 bases). This CDR3 contains 15 residues. Germline V CDR1 and CDR2: SGHTA, FQGNSA. Trimming stripped 3 bases from V and 5 bases from J, with 17 bases between. CDR3 nucleotide sequence: TGTGCCAGCAGCTTCGACCAGGGAACAGCCAACGAGCAGTACTTC. Translating it yields CASSFDQGTANEQYF. Based on the CDR3 plus reference TRBV7-2 and TRBJ2-7, the full variable domain is GAGVSQSPSNKVTEKGKDVELRCDPISGHTALYWYRQSLGQGLEFLIYFQGNSAPDKSGLPSDRFSAERTGGSVSTLTIQRTQQEDSAVYLCASSFDQGTANEQYFGPGTRLTVT.

In this sample, this clonotype turned up many times. The rearrangement joins TRBV4-2 to TRBJ2-1; TRBD2 agrees at 8 bases. CDR1 is LGHNA and CDR2 is YNFKEQ in the germline V gene. V trimming: 3 bases; J trimming: 0 bases; junction bases outside the gene matches: 4. The CDR3 has 16 amino acids. The CDR3 loop reads CASSHRLANSYNEQFF. The CDR3 bases are TGTGCCAGCAGCCACCGACTAGCGAACTCCTACAATGAGCAGTTCTTC.

V and J are TRBV24-1 and TRBJ2-2; 14 positions match TRBD2. J gave up 5 bases and V 3 bases, and 1 base lay outside the gene matches. There are 16 residues in the CDR3. Germline lookup yields CDR1 KGHDR and CDR2 SFDVKD. CDR3 nucleotides: TGTGCCACCAGTGATCGACTAGCGGGGGGGACCGGGGAGCTGTTTTTT. Amino acid sequence: CATSDRLAGGTGELFF.

With regard to this clonotype: Because it lacks the conserved phenylalanine or tryptophan at the end, this CDR3 is likely a read error. The chain recombines TRBV7-2 with TRBJ2-3; possible D gene TRBD2, 6 bases. The CDR3 runs 17 residues. Germline lookup yields CDR1 SGHTA and CDR2 FQGNSA. The CDR3 region has the DNA TGTGCCAGCAGCCCCCGAATAGTGGGAGGTTCGGCAGATACACAGTATATT. This translates into CASSPRIVGGSADTQYI.

For this clonotype: The junction differs from germline at one of its ends, possibly a read error. The rearrangement joins TRBV20-1 to TRBJ2-3, with D possibly matching TRBD2 (6 bases). The CDR3 extends over 14 amino acids. The V gene's germline CDR1 is DFQATT and CDR2 SNEGSKA (reference sequence). The chain's CDR3 is CSAGLGGSVDTQCF. CDR3 coding DNA: TGCAGTGCTGGTCTCGGGGGATCGGTAGATACGCAGTGTTTT.

In this sample, this clonotype is medium-sized (0.01 to 0.1%). V gene TRBV29-1 combines with J gene TRBJ2-3; 14 nucleotides match TRBD2. CDR3 length: 15 residues. After removal of 7 bases from V and 5 bases from J, the junction contained 8 bases not matched to a gene. Germline V gene data show CDR1 as SQVTM and CDR2 as ANQGSEA. CDR3 bases: TGCAGCGCGGGGACTAGCGGGAGTGGTGGAGATACGCAGTATTTT. Translating gives CSAGTSGSGGDTQYF.

CDR3: CASSTGQGAHTGELFF. CDR3 DNA sequence: TGTGCCAGCAGCACCGGACAGGGGGCTCACACCGGGGAGCTGTTTTTT. The rearrangement uses TRBV5-5 and TRBJ2-2; the match to TRBD1 covers 11 bases. Per germline, CDR1 SGHKS and CDR2 YYEKEE (reference sequence). This CDR3 is built from 16 residues. V lost 4 bases and J lost 3; bases outside the gene matches: 5.